This T cell receptor (beta chain) stems from a study of cytomegalovirus exposure and HLA in healthy donors. Study-wide findings and caveats: Later analysis associated a missense DCLRE1C variant with TCR beta V- and J-gene trimming. Altogether, around 160 TCR beta chains were recorded as cytomegalovirus-associated. Most CMV-associated TCR beta chains were later found to appear HLA-restricted. The authors later found HLA-associated TCR beta chains more clonally expanded than equally common others.

PCR involved 60 Vbeta and 13 Jbeta primers. Here immunoSEQ multiplex PCR was the method, and the copy in TCRdb shows in-frame clones only, minus some. Among some 150,000 clones listed, roughly 82% were seen once. Details on this clone: Its specificity is unknown. The same CDR3 arises from other DNA sequences in this sample as well.

This CDR3 spans 17 amino acids. Per the germline V gene, CDR1 is SEHNR and CDR2 is FQNEAQ (reference sequence). J was trimmed by 0 bases and V by 5 bases; bases with no gene match: 9. The source of this sequence is a woman aged 25 to 39 in good health and CMV-seronegative. Sequencing used PBMCs. The chain combines TRBV7-9 with TRBJ1-5; 8 positions agree with TRBD1. Here the CDR3 DNA reads TGTGCCAGCAGCCTATACAGGGGGGGGAATAGCAATCAGCCCCAGCATTTT. As protein: CASSLYRGGNSNQPQHF.